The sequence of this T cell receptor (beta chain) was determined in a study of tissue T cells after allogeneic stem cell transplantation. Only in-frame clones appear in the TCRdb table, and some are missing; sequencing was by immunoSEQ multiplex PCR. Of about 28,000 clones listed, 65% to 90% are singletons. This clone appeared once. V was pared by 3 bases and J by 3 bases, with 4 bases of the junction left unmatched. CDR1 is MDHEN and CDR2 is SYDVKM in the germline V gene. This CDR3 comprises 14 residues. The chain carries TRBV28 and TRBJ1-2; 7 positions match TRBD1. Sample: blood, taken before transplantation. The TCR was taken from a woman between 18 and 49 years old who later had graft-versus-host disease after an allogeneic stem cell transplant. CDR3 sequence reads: CASSFYRGDYGYTF. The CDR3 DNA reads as TGTGCCAGCAGTTTTTACAGGGGCGACTATGGCTACACCTTC.